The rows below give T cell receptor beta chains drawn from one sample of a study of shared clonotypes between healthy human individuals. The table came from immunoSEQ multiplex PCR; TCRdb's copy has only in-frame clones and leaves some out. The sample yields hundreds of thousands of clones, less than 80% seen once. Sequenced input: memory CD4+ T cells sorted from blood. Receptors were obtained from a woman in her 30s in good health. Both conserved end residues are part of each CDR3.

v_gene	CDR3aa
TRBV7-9	CASSSGIAGDTGELFF
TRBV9	CASSASPGLNYGYTF
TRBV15	CATSRPPTSGRADTQYF
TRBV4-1	CASSQPIWDRANYGYTF
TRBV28	CASSLGRTYEQYF
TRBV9	CASSVGPVDGNTIYF
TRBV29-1	CSVGQIYPDVGAFF
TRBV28	CASRELPGQGFLEQYF
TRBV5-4	CASSFFGTTHTTDTQYF
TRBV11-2	CASSLVFSDTQYF
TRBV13	CASSLRPGDEKLFF
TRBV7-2	CASSPHASGTEAFF